The TCR beta chain under discussion was sequenced for a study of shared clonotypes between healthy human individuals. Naive CD8 cells lacked CD45RO, underwent positive selection for CCR7 and left out terminally differentiated effector memory CD45RA+ cells. Only Caucasian adults living in Nashville, Tennessee made up the donor group. Profiling relied on immunoSEQ multiplex PCR, and the TCRdb table lists in-frame clones only, not all of them. Among millions of clones listed, around 96% were seen once. In regard to this clone: Antigen specificity is unknown.

The study's findings and limits: Enrolling few donors narrowed the genetic and exposure-history diversity that was represented. Although depth was large, rarefaction showed that sequencing of the sorted subsets was incomplete.

V dropped 0 bases and J dropped 0 bases, with 8 bases sitting between them. Germline-derived CDR1 and CDR2 are PRHDT and FYEKMQ (reference sequence). The CDR3 length is 15 residues. The sequencing sample was made of naive CD8+ T cells sorted from blood. The source is a man aged 18 to 29 in good health. The J gene is TRBJ1-2, the V gene TRBV13; D call uncertain. Here the CDR3 reads CASSLGSAPNYGYTF. The CDR3 DNA reads as TGTGCCAGCAGCTTAGGTTCAGCTCCTAACTATGGCTACACCTTC.